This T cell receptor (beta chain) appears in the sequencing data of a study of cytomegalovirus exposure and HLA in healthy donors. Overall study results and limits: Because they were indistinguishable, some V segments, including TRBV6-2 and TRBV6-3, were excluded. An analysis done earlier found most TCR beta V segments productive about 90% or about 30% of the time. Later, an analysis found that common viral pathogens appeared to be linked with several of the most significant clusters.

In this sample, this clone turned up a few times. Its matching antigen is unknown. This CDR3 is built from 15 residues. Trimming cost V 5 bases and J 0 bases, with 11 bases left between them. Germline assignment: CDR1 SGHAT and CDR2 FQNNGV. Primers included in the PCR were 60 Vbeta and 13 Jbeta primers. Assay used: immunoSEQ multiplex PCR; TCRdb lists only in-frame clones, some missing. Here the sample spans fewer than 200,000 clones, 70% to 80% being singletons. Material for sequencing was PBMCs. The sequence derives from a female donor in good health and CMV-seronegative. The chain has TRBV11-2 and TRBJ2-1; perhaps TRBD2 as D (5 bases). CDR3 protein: CASSPGFTSYNEQFF. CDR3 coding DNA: TGTGCCAGCAGCCCGGGATTTACCTCCTACAATGAGCAGTTCTTC. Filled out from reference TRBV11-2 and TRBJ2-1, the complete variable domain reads EAGVAQSPRYKIIEKRQSVAFWCNPISGHATLYWYQQILGQGPKLLIQFQNNGVVDDSQLPKDRFSAERLKGVDSTLKIQPAKLEDSAVYLCASSPGFTSYNEQFFGPGTRLTVL.